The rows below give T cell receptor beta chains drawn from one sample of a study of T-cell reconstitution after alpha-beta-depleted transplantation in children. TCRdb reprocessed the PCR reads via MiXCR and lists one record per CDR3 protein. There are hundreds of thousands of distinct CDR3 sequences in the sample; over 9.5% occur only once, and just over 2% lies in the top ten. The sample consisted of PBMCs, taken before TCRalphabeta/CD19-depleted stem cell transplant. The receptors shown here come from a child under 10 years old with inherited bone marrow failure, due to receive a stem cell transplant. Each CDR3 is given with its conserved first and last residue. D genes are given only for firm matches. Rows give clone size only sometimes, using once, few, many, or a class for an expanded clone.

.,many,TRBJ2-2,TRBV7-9,TGTGCCAGCACCCCCCCCAACTGGGACACCGGGGAGCTGTTTTTT,CASTPPNWDTGELFF
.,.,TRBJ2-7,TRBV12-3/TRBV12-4,TGTGCCAGCAGTGCCGGAGAGAGGGTCTACGAGCAGTACTTC,CASSAGERVYEQYF
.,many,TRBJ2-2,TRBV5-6,TGTGCCAGCAGCTTGATTACCGGGGAGCTGTTTTTT,CASSLITGELFF
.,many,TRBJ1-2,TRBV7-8,TGTGCCAGCAGCTTAGGAGCCTCGAGGGATGGAGGCTACACCTTC,CASSLGASRDGGYTF
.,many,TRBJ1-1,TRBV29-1,TGCAGCGTTGAAGATCTGGTCGGCGGGGCTTTCTTT,CSVEDLVGGAFF
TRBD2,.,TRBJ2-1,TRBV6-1,TGTGCCAGCAGTCCCCTGACTAGCGGGATGCTTCAGGAGCAGTTCTTC,CASSPLTSGMLQEQFF
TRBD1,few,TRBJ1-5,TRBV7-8,TGTGCCAGCTACCCGGGACAGGGCAATCAGCCCCAGCATTTT,CASYPGQGNQPQHF
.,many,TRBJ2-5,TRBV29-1,TGCAGCGTCTCGCCGGGACTCCAAGAGACCCAGTACTTC,CSVSPGLQETQYF
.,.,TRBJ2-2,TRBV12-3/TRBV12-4,TGTGCCAGCACTCTAGGGGGCGGGGAGCTGTTTTTT,CASTLGGGELFF
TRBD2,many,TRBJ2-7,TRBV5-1,TGCGCCAGCAGCTTTAGCGGGAGTACGTACGAGCAGTACTTC,CASSFSGSTYEQYF
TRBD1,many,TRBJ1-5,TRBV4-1,TGCGCCAGCAGCCAAGTAATGGGACAGGGAGACAATTACCAGCATTTT,CASSQVMGQGDNYQHF
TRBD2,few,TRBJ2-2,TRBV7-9,TGTGCCAGCAGCTTTTTTCGGACTAGCGGGAGAACCGGGGAGCTGTTTTTT,CASSFFRTSGRTGELFF
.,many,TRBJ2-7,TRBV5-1,TGCGCCAGCAGCCGGAACAGGGACGAGTACGAGCAGTACTTC,CASSRNRDEYEQYF
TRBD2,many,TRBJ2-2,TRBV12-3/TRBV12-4,TGTGCCAGCAGGGGACTAGCGGGACCGAACACCGGGGAGCTGTTTTTT,CASRGLAGPNTGELFF
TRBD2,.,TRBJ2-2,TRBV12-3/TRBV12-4,TGTGCCAGCAGAGTAGCGGGAGGGCCCGGGGAGCTGTTTTTT,CASRVAGGPGELFF
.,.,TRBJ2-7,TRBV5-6,TGTGCCAGCAGCTTTCAGCTGGGGGCCTACGAGCAGTACTTC,CASSFQLGAYEQYF
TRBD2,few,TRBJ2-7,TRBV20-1,TGCAGTGCGACTACAGGGGCTAGCGGGATCTACGAGCAGTACTTC,CSATTGASGIYEQYF
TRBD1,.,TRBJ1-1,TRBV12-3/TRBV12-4,TGTGCCAGCAGTTTGGTGGGGACAGGGCTGGCTTTCTTT,CASSLVGTGLAFF
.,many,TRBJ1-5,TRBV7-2,TGTGCCAGCAGCTTACCACAGGGTAATCAGCCCCAGCATTTT,CASSLPQGNQPQHF
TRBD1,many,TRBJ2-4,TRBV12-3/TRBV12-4,TGTGCCAGCAGTTTCAGACAGGGGGACATTCAGTACTTC,CASSFRQGDIQYF
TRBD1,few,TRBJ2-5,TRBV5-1,TGCTCCAGCAGCCCGGGGACAGGGGTAGAGACCCAGTACTTC,CSSSPGTGVETQYF
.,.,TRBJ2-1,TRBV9,TGTGCCAGCAGCGCAGAGGACTGGACATACAATGAGCAGTTCTTC,CASSAEDWTYNEQFF
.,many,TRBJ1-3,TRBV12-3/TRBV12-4,TGTGCCAGCAGTTTTCCCGGGGACTCTGGAAACACCATATATTTT,CASSFPGDSGNTIYF
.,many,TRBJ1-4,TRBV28,TGTGCCAGCAGTTTAAGGGACGCCTCCTTTTTTTGGGAAAAACTGTTTTTT,CASSLRDASFFWEKLFF
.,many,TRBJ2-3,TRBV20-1,TGCAGTGCTAGGTACGGCACAGATACGCAGTATTTT,CSARYGTDTQYF
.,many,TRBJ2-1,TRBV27,TGTGCCAGCAGTCCTGGGAGCGGGTTGGGCTACAATGAGCAGTTCTTC,CASSPGSGLGYNEQFF
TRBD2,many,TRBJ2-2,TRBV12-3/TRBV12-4,TGTGCCAGCAGTCGTACCCTAGCGGGAGCCGTCGGGGAGCTGTTTTTT,CASSRTLAGAVGELFF
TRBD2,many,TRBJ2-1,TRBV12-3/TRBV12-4,TGTGCCAGCAGTTCCCGAGGGGAACGGGAGGGCCGGGGCAATGAGCAGTTCTTC,CASSSRGEREGRGNEQFF
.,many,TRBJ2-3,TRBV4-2,TGTGCCAGCAGCCAAGACCAGGCAGATACGCAGTATTTT,CASSQDQADTQYF
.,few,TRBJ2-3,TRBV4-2,TGTGCCAGCAGCCAAAACGATGAAGCCCCCACAGATACGCAGTATTTT,CASSQNDEAPTDTQYF
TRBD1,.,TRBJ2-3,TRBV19,TGTGCCAGTAGTATAATAAGGATCGGACAGGGGGAATTGGATACGCAGTATTTT,CASSIIRIGQGELDTQYF
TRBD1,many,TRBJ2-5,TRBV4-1,TGCGCCAGCAGCCAAGGACAGGGTTGGGAAGAGACCCAGTACTTC,CASSQGQGWEETQYF
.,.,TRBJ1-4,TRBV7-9,TGTGCCAGCAGTCAAACAGGGCTTATTAATGAAAAACTGTTTTTT,CASSQTGLINEKLFF
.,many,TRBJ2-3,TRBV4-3,TGCGCCAGCAGCCAAGGCACCCACCCCACAGATACGCAGTATTTT,CASSQGTHPTDTQYF
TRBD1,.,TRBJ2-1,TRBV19,TGTGCCAGTAGGGCTACAGGGGGCATAACCTACAATGAGCAGTTCTTC,CASRATGGITYNEQFF
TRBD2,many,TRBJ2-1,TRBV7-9,TGTGCCAGCAGCCAGGGACTAGCGGGAGCATTCGCTGAGTTGCAGTTCTTC,CASSQGLAGAFAELQFF
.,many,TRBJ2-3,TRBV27,TGTGCCAGCAGTTTTTACGGTCCCACAGATACGCAGTATTTT,CASSFYGPTDTQYF
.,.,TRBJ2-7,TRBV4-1,TGCGCCAGCAGCCAAGTAAGCGGCAGACTCTACGAGCAGTACTTC,CASSQVSGRLYEQYF
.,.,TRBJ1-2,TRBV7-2,TGTGCCAGCAGCCCAGCCGCGAGTCTCTATGGCTACACCTTC,CASSPAASLYGYTF
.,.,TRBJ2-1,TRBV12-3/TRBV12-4,TGTGCCAGCAGTTTCCTAGGCGGGCTACTAGGGAATGAGCAGTTCTTC,CASSFLGGLLGNEQFF
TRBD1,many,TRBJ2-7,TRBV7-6,TGTGCCAGCAGCCCCTTATCGGGGACAGGGGGCTACGAGCAGTACTTC,CASSPLSGTGGYEQYF
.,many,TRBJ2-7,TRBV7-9,TGTGCCAGCAGCTTTTCTATAGGCTCCTACGAGCAGTACTTC,CASSFSIGSYEQYF